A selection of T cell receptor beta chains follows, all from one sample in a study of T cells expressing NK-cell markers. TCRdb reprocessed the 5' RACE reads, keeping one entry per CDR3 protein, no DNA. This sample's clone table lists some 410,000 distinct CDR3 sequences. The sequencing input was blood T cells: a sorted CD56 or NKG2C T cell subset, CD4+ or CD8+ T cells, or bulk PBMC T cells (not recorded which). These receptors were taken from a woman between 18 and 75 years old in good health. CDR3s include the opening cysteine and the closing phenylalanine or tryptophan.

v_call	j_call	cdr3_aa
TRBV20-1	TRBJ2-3	CSASALYVGASTDTQYF
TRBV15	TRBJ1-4	CATSIAGETEKLFF
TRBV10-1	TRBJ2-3	CASPGLAGPDTQYF
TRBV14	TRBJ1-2	CASSGRRYGYTF
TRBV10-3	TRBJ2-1	CAISEREEVNEQFF
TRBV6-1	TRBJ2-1	CASSLLAQSSYNEQFF
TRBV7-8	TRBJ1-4	CASSSAISTTNEKLFF
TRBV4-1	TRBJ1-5	CASSQDFSGRPQHF
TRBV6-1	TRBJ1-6	CASSDGTGGVAPLHF
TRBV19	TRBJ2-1	CASKGTSYNEQFF
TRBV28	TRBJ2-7	CASSLVSAGTPYEQYF
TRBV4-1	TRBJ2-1	CASSQEGNSGGYNEQFF
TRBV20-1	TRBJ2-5	CSARSSGWETQYF
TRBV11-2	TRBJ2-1	CASLRGGTYNEQFF
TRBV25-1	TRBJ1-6	CASMGGNSPLHF